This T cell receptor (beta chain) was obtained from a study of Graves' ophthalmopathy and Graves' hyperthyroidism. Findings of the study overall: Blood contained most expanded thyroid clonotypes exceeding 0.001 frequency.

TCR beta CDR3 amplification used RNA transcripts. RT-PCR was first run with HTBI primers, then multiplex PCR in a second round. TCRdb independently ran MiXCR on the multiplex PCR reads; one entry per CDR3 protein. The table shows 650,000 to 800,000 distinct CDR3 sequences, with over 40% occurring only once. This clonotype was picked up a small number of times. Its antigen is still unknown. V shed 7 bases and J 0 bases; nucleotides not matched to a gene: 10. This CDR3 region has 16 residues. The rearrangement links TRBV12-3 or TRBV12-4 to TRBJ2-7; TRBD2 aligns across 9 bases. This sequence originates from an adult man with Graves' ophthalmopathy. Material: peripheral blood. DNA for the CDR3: TGTGCCAGCAAACCAGCGGGGGGCACGAGCTCCTACGAGCAGTACTTC. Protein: CASKPAGGTSSYEQYF.